These 32 T cell receptor beta chains were all obtained from the same sample, sequenced in a study of T cells in Graves' hyperthyroidism and ophthalmopathy. TCR beta CDR3 regions were amplified from RNA transcripts. With the HTBI primer set, the TCR CDR3 went through a first round of RT-PCR. TCRdb passed the multiplex PCR reads through MiXCR, listing each CDR3 protein once. Of 500,000 to 600,000 distinct CDR3 sequences listed, roughly 45% are singletons. Sequencing was carried out using peripheral blood or thyroid tissue (not recorded which). Receptors were obtained from an adult woman with Graves' disease, either hyperthyroidism or ophthalmopathy (not recorded which).

The chain has TRBV29-1 and TRBJ1-1, with D perhaps TRBD1 (6 bases). The CDR3 contains 11 residues. CDR1 SQVTM and CDR2 ANQGSEA come from the germline V gene. V was trimmed by 6 bases and J by 7 bases, leaving 12 bases between them. The CDR3 loop reads CSVVTDSEAFF. In nucleotides, the CDR3 is TGCAGCGTGGTCACGGACAGTGAAGCTTTCTTT.

Concerning this clonotype itself: Relative to the germline gene, one junction end is altered; a read error may explain this. The chain is built from TRBV10-3 and TRBJ2-6; TRBD2 is a possible D gene (5 bases). The germline V gene encodes CDR1 ENHRY and CDR2 SYGVKD. CDR3 length equals 11 residues. CDR3 in DNA: TGTGCCACCTCCGGGGTCAACGTCCTGACTTTC. This sequence encodes CATSGVNVLTF.

V gene TRBV10-3 combines with J gene TRBJ2-2, with 9 bases fitting TRBD1. Germline V gene data show CDR1 as ENHRY and CDR2 as SYGVKD. Unmatched junction bases numbered 5, after V lost 5 bases and J lost 4 bases. The CDR3 loop spans 15 amino acids. CDR3 nucleotide sequence: TGTGCCATCAGTCCCGGGACAGGGTCCACCGGGGAGCTGTTTTTT. It yields the protein CAISPGTGSTGELFF.

The chain links TRBV29-1 to TRBJ2-7; weak D call: TRBD1 (5 bases). Trimming took 3 bases from V and 2 from J, leaving 11 bases between them. In germline, CDR1 is SQVTM, CDR2 ANQGSEA. The CDR3 has 13 amino acids. The CDR3 nucleotides are TGCAGCGTTGAGGCAGGGAAGGCCTACGAGCAGTACTTC. It specifies CSVEAGKAYEQYF.

There are many counts of this clonotype. CDR3: CAISESTGGREQYF. CDR3 sequence (DNA): TGTGCCATCAGTGAGTCGACAGGGGGAAGGGAGCAGTACTTC. This rearrangement joins TRBV10-3 to TRBJ2-7, with TRBD1 matching over 9 bases. The V gene end was trimmed by 0 bases and the J gene end by 7 bases; junction bases not matched to a gene: 4. Per germline, CDR1 ENHRY and CDR2 SYGVKD. This CDR3 region has 14 residues.

The table lists this clonotype with many counts. The V and J genes are TRBV10-3 and TRBJ2-7; 7 nucleotides line up with TRBD1. The CDR3 is made up of 14 amino acids. V lost 0 bases to trimming and J lost 5 bases; unmatched junction nucleotides: 4. In germline, CDR1 is ENHRY, CDR2 SYGVKD. In nucleotides, the CDR3 is TGTGCCATCAGTGAGTCTCAGGGGGTTCACGAGCAGTACTTC. It yields the protein CAISESQGVHEQYF.

This clonotype was observed a handful of times. The V gene is TRBV9, the J gene TRBJ2-7; D is unresolved. V was clipped by 0 bases and J by 7 bases, with 11 bases between them. Germline values: CDR1 SGDLS, CDR2 YYNGEE. The CDR3 runs 13 residues. The CDR3 DNA sequence: TGTGCCAGCAGCGTAGACGTCTCCGGGGAGCAGTACTTC. This codes for CASSVDVSGEQYF. The variable domain in full, completed from reference TRBV9 and TRBJ2-7, reads DSGVTQTPKHLITATGQRVTLRCSPRSGDLSVYWYQQSLDQGLQFLIQYYNGEERAKGNILERFSAQQFPDLHSELNLSSLELGDSALYFCASSVDVSGEQYFGPGTRLTVT.

This clonotype has at least ten counts. V usage is TRBV24-1 and J usage is TRBJ1-1, with a tentative D call TRBD1 (5 bases). Trimming stripped 4 bases from V and 10 bases from J, with 12 bases between. Germline loops: CDR1 KGHDR, CDR2 SFDVKD. This CDR3 comprises 12 residues. CDR3 protein: CATSETGTRAFF. The CDR3 nucleotides read TGTGCCACCAGTGAGACCGGGACGAGAGCTTTCTTT.

This clonotype was counted many times. V gene TRBV20-1 combines with J gene TRBJ1-1, with unresolved D. V was clipped by 3 bases and J by 11 bases, with 13 bases between them. The CDR3 totals 11 residues. Germline-derived CDR1 and CDR2 are DFQATT and SNEGSKA (reference sequence). The CDR3 bases are TGCAGTGCTAGGCCCAGACCGGAGGCTTTCTTT. Protein sequence: CSARPRPEAFF.

This clonotype has a single count. The rearrangement uses TRBV10-3 and TRBJ2-7, with TRBD1 matching over 7 bases. The CDR3 is 13 amino acids. Losses at the gene ends were 2 bases for V and 5 bases for J; bases not matched to a gene: 3. Germline CDR1 is ENHRY and CDR2 is SYGVKD. The CDR3 loop reads CAISERQGNEQYF. The CDR3 DNA reads as TGTGCCATCAGTGAGAGACAGGGTAACGAGCAGTACTTC.

This clonotype was seen at least ten times. The chain carries TRBV11-2 and TRBJ1-6; D may be TRBD1 (5 bases). The ends were cut back, 0 bases at V and 6 bases at J, with 9 bases in the middle. The CDR3 has 15 amino acids. CDR1 is SGHAT, CDR2 FQNNGV, per germline. The CDR3 nucleotides read TGTGCCAGCAGCTTAGATCCAGGGAGTAATTCACCCCTCCACTTT. Its translation: CASSLDPGSNSPLHF.

To note about this clonotype: It is unclear where the CDR3 begins or ends on the DNA, so no DNA is shown, and the CDR3 is as TCRdb lists it. The J gene is TRBJ2-2, the V gene TRBV4-1; the table's D call, TRBD2, was not checked against the DNA. Termini included, the CDR3 measures 15 amino acids. Germline loops: CDR1 MGHRA, CDR2 YSYEKL. CDR3: CASSQEAGVPGSCFF.

This chain joins TRBV7-2 and TRBJ2-2, with D possibly called TRBD1 or TRBD2 (6 bases each). This CDR3 has 17 residues. Trimming took off 6 bases at V and 5 bases at J, with 22 bases between the two ends. Germline lookup yields CDR1 SGHTA and CDR2 FQGNSA. DNA for the CDR3: TGTGCCAGCAGGCCCGAGGGGGACTCCTCTTGGACCGGGGAGCTGTTTTTT. Its protein product is CASRPEGDSSWTGELFF.

The J gene is TRBJ2-7, the V gene TRBV6-5; D is perhaps TRBD1 (5 bases). Trimming stripped 0 bases from V and 4 bases from J, with 13 bases between. The V gene's germline CDR1 is MNHEY and CDR2 SVGAGI. The CDR3 length is 15 residues. This chain's CDR3 is CASSYSSRQRYEQYF. The CDR3 DNA reads as TGTGCCAGCAGTTACTCGAGTAGACAGAGGTACGAGCAGTACTTC.

This clonotype showed up many times. V gene TRBV7-8 combines with J gene TRBJ2-2; D possibly matches TRBD1 or TRBD2 (5 bases each). V was pared by 4 bases and J by 8 bases, with 17 bases between. Germline CDR1 and CDR2: SGHVS and FQNEAQ. The CDR3 runs 15 residues. CDR3 loop: CASSYRAQGAGELFF. CDR3 in DNA: TGTGCCAGCAGCTACCGGGCCCAGGGAGCAGGGGAGCTGTTTTTT.

The chain is built from TRBV10-3 and TRBJ2-2, with TRBD1 as a possible D gene (6 bases). Germline CDR1 ENHRY, CDR2 SYGVKD. The CDR3 loop spans 15 amino acids. V gave up 4 bases and J gave up 6 bases, with 15 bases separating them. CDR3 in amino acids: CAISGLQGIAGELFF. The CDR3 bases are TGTGCCATCAGTGGCTTACAGGGTATCGCCGGGGAGCTGTTTTTT.

The chain couples TRBV5-1 to TRBJ1-5; 9 bases are shared with TRBD1. V gave up 5 bases and J gave up 2 bases; unmatched junction bases: 11. The CDR3 runs to 17 residues. Germline CDR1 and CDR2: SGHRS and YFSETQ. The CDR3 sequence is CASSPGTGPGGNQPQHF. CDR3 DNA sequence: TGCGCCAGCAGTCCCGGGACAGGGCCTGGGGGCAATCAGCCCCAGCATTTT.

This clonotype was counted ten times or more. This chain joins TRBV29-1 and TRBJ2-7, with TRBD2 as a possible D gene (6 bases). V was trimmed by 0 bases and J by 9 bases, leaving 12 bases between them. The CDR3 is made up of 12 amino acids. Germline V CDR1 and CDR2: SQVTM, ANQGSEA. CDR3 protein: CSVEDNGGRQYF. In DNA, the CDR3 is TGCAGCGTTGAAGATAACGGGGGACGGCAGTACTTC.

The CDR3 DNA is TGTGCCAGCAGTGAAGCGCAGAATAATTCACCCCTCCACTTT. This encodes CASSEAQNNSPLHF. The chain couples TRBV2 to TRBJ1-6; no reliable D call. From germline, CDR1 is SNHLY and CDR2 FYNNEI. The CDR3 loop spans 14 amino acids. V was clipped by 0 bases and J by 5 bases, with 5 bases between them.

A few counts support this clonotype. Here the CDR3 omits its conserved ending phenylalanine or tryptophan, so a read error is the likely source. It is unclear where the CDR3 begins or ends on the DNA, so no DNA is shown, and the CDR3 is as TCRdb lists it. The chain links TRBV20-1 to TRBJ2-5. The length of the CDR3 is 9 amino acids, counting both ends. Germline CDR1 and CDR2: DFQATT and SNEGSKA (reference sequence). CDR3 residues: CSAKETKNT.

This sequence joins TRBV10-3 and TRBJ2-3; D might be TRBD1 (5 bases). The CDR3 consists of 16 residues. V lost 11 bases and J 4 bases, leaving 25 bases between the germline ends. Germline CDR1 is ENHRY and CDR2 is SYGVKD. The CDR3 coding sequence is TGTGCCTCCACTGGTGGGGCCGAAAAGGGCGCAGATACGCAGTATTTT. Its protein product is CASTGGAEKGADTQYF.

The table lists this clonotype with many counts. This chain's CDR3 is CSASYRVYEQYF. The CDR3 nucleotides are TGCAGTGCTAGTTACAGGGTGTACGAGCAGTACTTC. The J gene is TRBJ2-7, the V gene TRBV20-1; possible D gene TRBD1, 6 bases. The V gene's germline CDR1 is DFQATT and CDR2 SNEGSKA (reference sequence). The CDR3 extends over 12 amino acids. Trimming stripped 3 bases from V and 4 bases from J, with 10 bases between.

This clonotype was seen a few times. J is TRBJ2-7 and V is TRBV10-3, with 7 positions matching TRBD1. This CDR3 spans 12 amino acids. The V gene's germline CDR1 is ENHRY and CDR2 SYGVKD. The V gene end was trimmed by 6 bases and the J gene end by 3 bases; junction bases not matched to a gene: 2. The CDR3 sequence is CAISRDSYEQYF. CDR3 nucleotides: TGTGCCATCAGCCGGGACAGCTACGAGCAGTACTTC.

The genes are TRBV9 and TRBJ1-6, with D maybe TRBD1 (6 bases). Germline V lookup: CDR1 SGDLS, CDR2 YYNGEE. The V gene lost 0 bases and the J gene lost 9 bases, with 19 bases spanning the gap. The CDR3 is 17 amino acids. The CDR3 DNA sequence: TGTGCCAGCAGCGTAGGGGGGGCGGTGAATGGAGGTTCACCCCTCCACTTT. Protein: CASSVGGAVNGGSPLHF. Looking up the rest from reference TRBV9 and TRBJ1-6 gives the full variable domain: DSGVTQTPKHLITATGQRVTLRCSPRSGDLSVYWYQQSLDQGLQFLIQYYNGEERAKGNILERFSAQQFPDLHSELNLSSLELGDSALYFCASSVGGAVNGGSPLHFGNGTRLTVT.

The chain recombines TRBV5-1 with TRBJ2-7, with TRBD1 as a possible D gene (5 bases). The CDR3 is 13 residues long. Between the trimmed V and J ends, which lost 4 bases and 5 bases, there was a span of 13 bases. Germline V gene sequence: CDR1 SGHRS, CDR2 YFSETQ. The CDR3 nucleotides are TGCGCCAGCAGCCCCTCACGACAGAACGAGCAGTACTTC. Translation gives CASSPSRQNEQYF.

This clonotype showed up many times. This chain uses TRBV20-1 with TRBJ1-3, with unresolved D. CDR3 length: 17 amino acids. V lost 2 bases and J lost 3, with 20 bases in between. The germline V gene has CDR1 DFQATT and CDR2 SNEGSKA (reference sequence). CDR3 DNA sequence: TGCAGTGCTAGAACACACGGATCAGAGAGACATGGAAACACCATATATTTT. This gives the protein CSARTHGSERHGNTIYF.

The V gene is TRBV7-8, the J gene TRBJ1-2; no definite D call. With 2 bases removed from V and 4 bases from J, the gap between germline ends came to 8 bases. This CDR3 region has 13 residues. Germline CDR1 SGHVS, CDR2 FQNEAQ. The CDR3 DNA follows: TGTGCCAGCAGCTTAAAGGGCTCCTATGGCTACACCTTC. Translating gives CASSLKGSYGYTF.

In its sample, this clonotype was seen a few times. The genes are TRBV5-1 and TRBJ2-2; the D is unclear. CDR1 is SGHRS and CDR2 is YFSETQ in the germline V gene. This CDR3 is 18 amino acids long. V was pared by 3 bases and J by 1 base, with 19 bases between. For the CDR3, the DNA is TGCGCCAGCAGCTACGATTCCGGCAGCCCTTTGAACACCGGGGAGCTGTTTTTT. Translated: CASSYDSGSPLNTGELFF. Complete variable domain (other parts from reference TRBV5-1 and TRBJ2-2): KAGVTQTPRYLIKTRGQQVTLSCSPISGHRSVSWYQQTPGQGLQFLFEYFSETQRNKGNFPGRFSGRQFSNSRSEMNVSTLELGDSALYLCASSYDSGSPLNTGELFFGEGSRLTVL.

The CDR3 DNA sequence: TGTGCCAGTAGTATGTACAGCCAGAACGAGCAGTACTTC. It specifies CASSMYSQNEQYF. V and J are TRBV19 and TRBJ2-7; no firm D call. The CDR3 is 13 residues long. Trimming left V 3 bases short and J 5 bases short, with 11 bases between. Germline CDR1 is LNHDA and CDR2 is SQIVND (reference sequence).

This clonotype showed up many times. This chain joins TRBV2 and TRBJ2-7, with D perhaps being TRBD1 or TRBD2 (7 bases each). The germline V and J ends were trimmed by 7 bases and 1 base, with 11 bases remaining between them. This CDR3 contains 13 residues. Per germline, CDR1 SNHLY and CDR2 FYNNEI. The CDR3 spells CASNQGGSYEQYF. As DNA, the CDR3 is TGTGCCAGCAACCAGGGGGGGTCCTACGAGCAGTACTTC.

This clonotype was recorded only once. The J gene is TRBJ1-2, the V gene TRBV9; tentatively, D is TRBD1 (5 bases). CDR3 length equals 14 residues. Germline CDR1 SGDLS, CDR2 YYNGEE. V was shortened by 4 bases and J by 7 bases, with 17 bases between the two germline ends. The CDR3 region has the DNA TGTGCCAGCAGCTTAGGGGTAGGGCTAGGTGGCTACACCTTC. This encodes CASSLGVGLGGYTF.

The chain combines TRBV10-3 with TRBJ2-7; 10 bases align to TRBD2. With V trimmed by 8 bases and J by 2 bases, 3 bases remained unmatched. The CDR3 is 13 amino acids. CDR1 and CDR2 from the germline V gene are ENHRY and SYGVKD. CDR3 loop: CAIGLAEPYEQYF. DNA for the CDR3: TGTGCCATCGGACTAGCGGAACCCTACGAGCAGTACTTC.